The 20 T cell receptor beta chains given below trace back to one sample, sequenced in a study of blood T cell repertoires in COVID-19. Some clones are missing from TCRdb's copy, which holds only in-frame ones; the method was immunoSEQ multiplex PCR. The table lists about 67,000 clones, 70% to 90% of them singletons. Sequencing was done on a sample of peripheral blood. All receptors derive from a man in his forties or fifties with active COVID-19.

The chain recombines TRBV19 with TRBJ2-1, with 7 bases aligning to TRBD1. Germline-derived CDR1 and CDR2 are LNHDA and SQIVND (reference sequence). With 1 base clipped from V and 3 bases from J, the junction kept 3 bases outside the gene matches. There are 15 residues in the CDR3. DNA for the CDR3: TGTGCCAGTAGTATAGGGGACAGCCGCTACAATGAGCAGTTCTTC. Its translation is CASSIGDSRYNEQFF.

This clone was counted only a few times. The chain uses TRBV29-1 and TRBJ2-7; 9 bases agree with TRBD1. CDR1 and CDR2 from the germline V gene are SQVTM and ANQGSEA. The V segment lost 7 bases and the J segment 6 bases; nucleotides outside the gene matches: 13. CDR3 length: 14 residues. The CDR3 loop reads CSGPPPDRGSEQYF. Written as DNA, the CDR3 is TGCAGCGGGCCCCCCCCGGACAGGGGAAGCGAGCAGTACTTC.

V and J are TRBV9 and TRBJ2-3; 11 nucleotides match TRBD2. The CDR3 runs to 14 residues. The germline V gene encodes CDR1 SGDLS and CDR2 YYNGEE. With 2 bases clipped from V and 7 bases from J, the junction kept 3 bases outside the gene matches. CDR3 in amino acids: CASSVSGGGNTQYF. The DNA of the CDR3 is TGTGCCAGCAGCGTTAGCGGGGGGGGGAATACGCAGTATTTT.

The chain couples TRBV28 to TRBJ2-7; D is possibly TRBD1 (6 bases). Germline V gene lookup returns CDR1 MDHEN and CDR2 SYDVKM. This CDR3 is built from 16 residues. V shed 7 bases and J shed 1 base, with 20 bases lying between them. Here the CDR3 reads CASNPESGVFSYEQYF. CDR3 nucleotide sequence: TGTGCCAGCAACCCAGAATCAGGGGTTTTTTCCTACGAGCAGTACTTC.

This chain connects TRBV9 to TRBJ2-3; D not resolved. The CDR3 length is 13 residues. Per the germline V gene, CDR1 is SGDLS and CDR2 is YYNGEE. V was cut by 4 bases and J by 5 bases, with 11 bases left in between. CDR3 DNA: TGTGCCAGCAGCCCCTTCTCAGAAGATACGCAGTATTTT. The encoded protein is CASSPFSEDTQYF.

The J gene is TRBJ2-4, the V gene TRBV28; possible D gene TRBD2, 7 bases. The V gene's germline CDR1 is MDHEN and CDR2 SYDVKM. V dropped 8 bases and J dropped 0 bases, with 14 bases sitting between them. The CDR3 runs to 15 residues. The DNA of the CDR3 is TGTGCCAGCGCAGGGGAGGGCCTAGCCAAAAACATTCAGTACTTC. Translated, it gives CASAGEGLAKNIQYF.

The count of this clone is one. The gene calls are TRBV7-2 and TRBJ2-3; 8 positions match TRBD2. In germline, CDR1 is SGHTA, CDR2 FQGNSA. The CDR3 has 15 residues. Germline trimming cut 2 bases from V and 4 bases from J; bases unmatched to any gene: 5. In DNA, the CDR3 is TGTGCCAGCAGCTTACGGGGGGGAGCTGCAGATACGCAGTATTTT. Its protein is CASSLRGGAADTQYF.

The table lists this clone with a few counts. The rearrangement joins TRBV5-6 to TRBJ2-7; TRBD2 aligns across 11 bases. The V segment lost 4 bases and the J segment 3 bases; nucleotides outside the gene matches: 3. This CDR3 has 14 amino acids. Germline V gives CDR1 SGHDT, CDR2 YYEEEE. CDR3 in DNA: TGTGCCAGCAGCGGGACTAGCGGCCTCTACGAGCAGTACTTC. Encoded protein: CASSGTSGLYEQYF.

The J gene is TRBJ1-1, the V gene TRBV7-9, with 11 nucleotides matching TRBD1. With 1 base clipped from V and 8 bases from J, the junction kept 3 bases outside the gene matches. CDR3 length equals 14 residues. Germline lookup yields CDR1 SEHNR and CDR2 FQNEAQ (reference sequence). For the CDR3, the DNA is TGTGCCAGCAGCTTAGGTGGGACAGGGGGGGAAGCTTTCTTT. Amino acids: CASSLGGTGGEAFF.

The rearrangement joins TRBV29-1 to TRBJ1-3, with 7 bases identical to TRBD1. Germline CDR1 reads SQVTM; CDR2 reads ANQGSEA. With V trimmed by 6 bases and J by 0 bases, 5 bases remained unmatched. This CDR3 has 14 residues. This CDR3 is CSVGNRGSGNTIYF. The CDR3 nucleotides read TGCAGCGTGGGGAACAGGGGCTCTGGAAACACCATATATTTT.

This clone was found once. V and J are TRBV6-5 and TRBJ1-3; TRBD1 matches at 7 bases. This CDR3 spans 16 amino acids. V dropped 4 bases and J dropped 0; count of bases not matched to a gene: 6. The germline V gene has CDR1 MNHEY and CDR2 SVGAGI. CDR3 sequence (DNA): TGTGCCAGCAGTTCCTCGGGACAGACCTCTGGAAACACCATATATTTT. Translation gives CASSSSGQTSGNTIYF.

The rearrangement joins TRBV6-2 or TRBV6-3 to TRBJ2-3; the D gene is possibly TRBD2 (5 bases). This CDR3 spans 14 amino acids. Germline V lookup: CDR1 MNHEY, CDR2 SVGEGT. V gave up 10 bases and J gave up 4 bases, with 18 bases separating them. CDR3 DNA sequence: TGTGCCACCAGCCTAGGAACAGCGGCAGATACGCAGTATTTT. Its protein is CATSLGTAADTQYF.

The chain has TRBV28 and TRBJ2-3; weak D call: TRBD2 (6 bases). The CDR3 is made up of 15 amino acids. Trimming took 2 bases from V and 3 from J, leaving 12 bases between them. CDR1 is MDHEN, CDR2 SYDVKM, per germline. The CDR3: CASSLEAGRTDTQYF. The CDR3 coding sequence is TGTGCCAGCAGTTTAGAGGCAGGGAGGACAGATACGCAGTATTTT.

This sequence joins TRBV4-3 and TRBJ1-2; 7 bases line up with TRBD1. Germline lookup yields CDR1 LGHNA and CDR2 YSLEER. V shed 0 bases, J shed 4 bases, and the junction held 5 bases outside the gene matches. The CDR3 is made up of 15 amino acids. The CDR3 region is CASSQDSGGRYGYTF. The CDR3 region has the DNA TGCGCCAGCAGCCAAGATTCAGGGGGACGCTATGGCTACACCTTC.

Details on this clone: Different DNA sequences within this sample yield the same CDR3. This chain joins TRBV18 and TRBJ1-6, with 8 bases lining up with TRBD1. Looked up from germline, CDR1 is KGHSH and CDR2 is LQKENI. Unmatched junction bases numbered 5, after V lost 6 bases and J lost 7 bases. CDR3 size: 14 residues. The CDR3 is CASSSTGDNSPLHF. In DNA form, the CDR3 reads TGTGCCAGCTCGTCGACAGGGGACAATTCACCCCTCCACTTT. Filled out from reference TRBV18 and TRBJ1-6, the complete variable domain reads NAGVMQNPRHLVRRRGQEARLRCSPMKGHSHVYWYRQLPEEGLKFMVYLQKENIIDESGMPKERFSAEFPKEGPSILRIQQVVRGDSAAYFCASSSTGDNSPLHFGNGTRLTVT.

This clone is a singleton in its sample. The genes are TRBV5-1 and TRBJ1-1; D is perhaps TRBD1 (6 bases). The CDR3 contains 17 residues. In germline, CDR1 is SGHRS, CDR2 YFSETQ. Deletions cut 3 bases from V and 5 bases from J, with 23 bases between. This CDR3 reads CASSWGQQSGRGTEAFF. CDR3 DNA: TGCGCCAGCAGCTGGGGGCAGCAGTCCGGCCGGGGAACTGAAGCTTTCTTT.

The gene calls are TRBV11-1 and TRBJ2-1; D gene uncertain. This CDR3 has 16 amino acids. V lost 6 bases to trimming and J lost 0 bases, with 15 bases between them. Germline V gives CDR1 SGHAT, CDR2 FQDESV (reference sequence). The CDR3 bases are TGTGCCAGCAGTTCCAATCCGACTTACTCCTACAATGAGCAGTTCTTC. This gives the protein CASSSNPTYSYNEQFF.

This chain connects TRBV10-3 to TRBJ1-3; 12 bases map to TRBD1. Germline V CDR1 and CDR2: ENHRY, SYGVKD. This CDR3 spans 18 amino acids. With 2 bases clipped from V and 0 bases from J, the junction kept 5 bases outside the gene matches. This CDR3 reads CAISERGTGGGSGNTIYF. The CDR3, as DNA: TGTGCCATCAGTGAGAGGGGGACAGGGGGCGGCTCTGGAAACACCATATATTTT.

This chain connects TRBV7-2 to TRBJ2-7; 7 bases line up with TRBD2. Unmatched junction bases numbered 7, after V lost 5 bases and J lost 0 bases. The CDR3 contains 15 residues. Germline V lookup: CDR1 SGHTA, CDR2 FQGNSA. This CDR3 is CASSRGSSGSYEQYF. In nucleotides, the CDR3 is TGTGCCAGCAGCCGGGGCTCTAGCGGCTCCTACGAGCAGTACTTC.

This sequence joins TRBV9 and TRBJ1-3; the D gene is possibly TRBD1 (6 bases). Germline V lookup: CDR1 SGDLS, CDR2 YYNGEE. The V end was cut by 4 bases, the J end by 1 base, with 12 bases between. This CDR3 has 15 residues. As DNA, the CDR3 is TGTGCCAGCAGCCCCCGACAGGCGTCTGGAAACACCATATATTTT. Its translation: CASSPRQASGNTIYF.